These 3 T cell receptor beta chains share one sample of origin, sequenced in a study of tumor-infiltrating lymphocytes in primary liver carcinoma. Total RNA (approximately 500 ng) served as template for TCR beta cDNA synthesis primed by a constant-region primer. Three rounds of nested multiplex PCR with slightly modified ARM-PCR produced TCR beta libraries. TRBV1-TRBV30 forward and Cbeta reverse primers drove the first two roughly 10-cycle rounds. TCRdb ran MiXCR on the multiplex PCR reads and lists one entry per CDR3 protein. The repertoire includes approximately 330,000 distinct CDR3 sequences, roughly two thirds of them detected once, and about 6.3% sits in the top ten. Unsorted whole blood yielded the blood RNA, and germline DNA was also extracted. Input material: peripheral blood. These receptors came from a man aged 40-55 years with primary liver carcinoma and hepatitis B virus infection.

This clonotype was seen ten or more times. For the CDR3, the DNA is TGTGCCAGCAGCCCGGAGGGACAGCTTGAAGCTTTCTTT. This gives the protein CASSPEGQLEAFF. V and J are TRBV5-5 and TRBJ1-1; 7 bases are shared with TRBD1. With 4 bases clipped from V and 7 bases from J, the junction kept 7 bases outside the gene matches. The CDR3 totals 13 residues. Germline CDR1 SGHKS, CDR2 YYEKEE (reference sequence).

As concerns this clonotype: A read error may produce the germline difference seen at one junction end. The rearrangement joins TRBV6-6 to TRBJ2-1; perhaps TRBD2 as D (5 bases). This CDR3 has 16 amino acids. CDR1 is MNHNY and CDR2 is SVGAGI in the germline V gene (reference sequence). CDR3 loop: CVSSYPTSGIANEQFF. CDR3 bases: TGTGTCAGCAGTTACCCCACTAGTGGGATAGCGAATGAGCAGTTCTTC.

Details on this clonotype: A much larger clone is a single base away; this may be a read error. The chain joins TRBV4-1 to TRBJ2-4, with D possibly being TRBD1 (6 bases). CDR1 is MGHRA and CDR2 is YSYEKL in the germline V gene. The CDR3 spans 14 residues. The CDR3 coding sequence is TGCCCCAGCAGCCAACAGGGCCTCGAAAACATTCAGTACTTC. Protein: CPSSQQGLENIQYF.